One and the same sample provided the 11 T cell receptor beta chains below, sequenced in a study of blood T cell repertoires in COVID-19. Data came from immunoSEQ multiplex PCR; TCRdb stores just in-frame clones and leaves some out. This sample has under 300,000 clones; 88% occur once, and the top ten carry around 1%. Material for sequencing was PBMCs or T cells enriched from blood (not recorded which). The source is a woman aged 25 to 39 who had recovered from COVID-19.

This chain links TRBV20-1 with TRBJ2-7; 7 bases line up with TRBD2. This CDR3 has 10 amino acids. Trimming cost V 4 bases and J 7 bases; bases outside gene matches: 1. Germline V gene lookup returns CDR1 DFQATT and CDR2 SNEGSKA (reference sequence). The CDR3 nucleotides are TGCAGTGCTACGGGGGGAGAGCAGTACTTC. Amino acids: CSATGGEQYF.

For the CDR3, the DNA is TGTGCCAGCAGCCAATGGGCTACCGGGGCAGGGGTCGAAACTGAAGCTTTCTTT. This sequence encodes CASSQWATGAGVETEAFF. This chain uses TRBV3-1 (or the pseudogene TRBV3-2) with TRBJ1-1, with D maybe TRBD1 (6 bases). This CDR3 region has 18 residues. Germline V gene sequence: CDR1 LGHDT, CDR2 YNNKEL (reference sequence). V gave up 2 bases and J gave up 5 bases, with 24 bases separating them.

V usage is TRBV3-1 (or the pseudogene TRBV3-2) and J usage is TRBJ2-3; 7 positions match TRBD1. In germline, CDR1 is LGHDT, CDR2 YNNKEL (reference sequence). This CDR3 contains 14 residues. Trimming took 1 base from V and 4 from J; bases not matched to a gene: 2. CDR3 coding DNA: TGTGCCAGCAGCCAAGTAGGGGGCGCAGATACGCAGTATTTT. Residues: CASSQVGGADTQYF.

The CDR3 loop is CASSLTGQGLYEQYF. The CDR3 nucleotides read TGTGCCAGCAGCTTAACCGGACAGGGTTTATACGAGCAGTACTTC. The J gene is TRBJ2-7, the V gene TRBV7-3; 8 nucleotides line up with TRBD1. CDR3 size: 15 residues. V shed 0 bases and J 4 bases; nucleotides not matched to a gene: 5. The germline CDR1 and CDR2 sequences are SGHTA and FQGTGA.

The rearrangement uses TRBV7-2 and TRBJ1-1, with 10 nucleotides matching TRBD1. Trimming removed 5 bases from V and 4 bases from J; junction bases left unmatched: 13. This CDR3 contains 17 residues. In germline, CDR1 is SGHTA, CDR2 FQGNSA. The CDR3 region is CASSLPRQGARSTEAFF. The DNA for the CDR3 is TGTGCCAGCAGCCTACCACGACAGGGGGCGCGTAGCACTGAAGCTTTCTTT.

This clone is a singleton in its sample. This chain uses TRBV7-9 with TRBJ2-5; 8 bases are a match to TRBD2. The CDR3 sequence is 14 residues long. The trim removed 5 bases at V and 7 bases at J, leaving 9 bases unmatched. The germline V gene encodes CDR1 SEHNR and CDR2 FQNEAQ (reference sequence). The CDR3 nucleotides are TGTGCCAGCAGCGTACCGGGACTAGTAGTGACCCAGTACTTC. It translates to CASSVPGLVVTQYF.

The chain couples TRBV7-2 to TRBJ2-7; D is ambiguous. Germline CDR1 and CDR2: SGHTA and FQGNSA. This CDR3 comprises 14 residues. Trimming shortened V by 3 bases and J by 0 bases, and 9 bases separated the two germline ends. The CDR3 DNA reads as TGTGCCAGCAGCTTTTACCATAGCTCCTACGAGCAGTACTTC. It is translated as CASSFYHSSYEQYF.

The J gene is TRBJ2-7, the V gene TRBV7-6, with D possibly being TRBD1 (6 bases). CDR3 size: 14 residues. The germline V gene encodes CDR1 SGHVS and CDR2 FNYEAQ. V dropped 4 bases and J dropped 0 bases, with 10 bases sitting between them. The CDR3 nucleotides are TGTGCCAGCAGCTCCCAGGGGCCCTCCTACGAGCAGTACTTC. Translated, it gives CASSSQGPSYEQYF.

The rearrangement uses TRBV28 and TRBJ2-7; 12 bases line up with TRBD2. The CDR3 extends over 16 amino acids. Trimming removed 6 bases from V and 5 bases from J; junction bases left unmatched: 11. CDR1 is MDHEN and CDR2 is SYDVKM in the germline V gene. The CDR3 nucleotides are TGTGCCAGCAGGCTAGCGGGAGGGTTTGGGGGCAACGAGCAGTACTTC. Protein product: CASRLAGGFGGNEQYF.

This clone appeared once. The chain joins TRBV9 to TRBJ2-6; 11 nucleotides align to TRBD1. Trimming took 5 bases from V and 2 from J; bases not matched to a gene: 12. The CDR3 has 19 amino acids. The germline CDR1 and CDR2 sequences are SGDLS and YYNGEE. DNA for the CDR3: TGTGCCAGCAGTCTCAACGGACAGGGGGCTTCGACTGGGGCCAACGTCCTGACTTTC. This codes for CASSLNGQGASTGANVLTF. The variable domain in full, with the rest retrieved from reference TRBV9 and TRBJ2-6, is DSGVTQTPKHLITATGQRVTLRCSPRSGDLSVYWYQQSLDQGLQFLIQYYNGEERAKGNILERFSAQQFPDLHSELNLSSLELGDSALYFCASSLNGQGASTGANVLTFGAGSRLTVL.

The sample holds one count of this clone. The CDR3 DNA reads as TGCGCCAGCAGTGACGGAGGGAGGAACATTCAGTACTTC. Translating gives CASSDGGRNIQYF. V gene TRBV10-2 combines with J gene TRBJ2-4; perhaps TRBD2 as D (6 bases). Trimming removed 3 bases at V and 7 bases at J, with 10 bases between. CDR1 is WSHSY, CDR2 SAAADI, per germline. The CDR3 extends over 13 amino acids.